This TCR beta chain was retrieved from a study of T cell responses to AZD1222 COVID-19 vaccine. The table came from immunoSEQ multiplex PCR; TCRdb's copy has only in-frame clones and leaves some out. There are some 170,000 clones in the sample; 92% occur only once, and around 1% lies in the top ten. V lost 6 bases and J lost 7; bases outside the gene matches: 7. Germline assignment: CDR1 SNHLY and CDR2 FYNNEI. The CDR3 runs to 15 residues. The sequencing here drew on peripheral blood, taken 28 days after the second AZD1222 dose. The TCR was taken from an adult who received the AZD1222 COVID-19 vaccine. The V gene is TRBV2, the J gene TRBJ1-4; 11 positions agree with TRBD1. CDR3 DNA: TGTGCCAGCAGCCCCACCGGGACAGGGGGTGAAAAACTGTTTTTT. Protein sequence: CASSPTGTGGEKLFF.